The next 28 T cell receptor beta chains were all read from a single sample in a study of blood T cell repertoires in COVID-19. Produced via immunoSEQ multiplex PCR; TCRdb's table is partial and in-frame only. The sample includes more than 70,000 clones, more than 80% seen only once; the top ten take 0.65% to 0.9%. Input material: peripheral blood. These receptors all stem from an elderly woman with acute or convalescent COVID-19.

The chain couples TRBV5-5 to TRBJ1-1; 7 nucleotides match TRBD1. Per germline, CDR1 SGHKS and CDR2 YYEKEE (reference sequence). J was trimmed by 7 bases and V by 3 bases; bases with no gene match: 12. The CDR3 is 15 amino acids. The CDR3 nucleotides read TGTGCCAGCAGCTCTAGACAGGGAGTCTTAAGTGAAGCTTTCTTT. This sequence encodes CASSSRQGVLSEAFF.

The chain uses TRBV19 and TRBJ1-5; 9 bases align to TRBD1. Trimming removed 0 bases from V and 7 bases from J; junction bases left unmatched: 4. The CDR3 runs to 15 residues. Germline CDR1 and CDR2: LNHDA and SQIVND (reference sequence). The CDR3 protein is CASSIDGTGKQPQHF. CDR3 in DNA: TGTGCCAGTAGTATAGACGGGACAGGGAAGCAGCCCCAGCATTTT. The full variable domain, rest sourced from reference TRBV19 and TRBJ1-5, is DGGITQSPKYLFRKEGQNVTLSCEQNLNHDAMYWYRQDPGQGLRLIYYSQIVNDFQKGDIAEGYSVSREKKESFPLTVTSAQKNPTAFYLCASSIDGTGKQPQHFGDGTRLSIL.

This clone showed up just once. V usage is TRBV28 and J usage is TRBJ2-6; D is undetermined. V was cut by 5 bases and J by 0 bases, with 23 bases left in between. The CDR3 has 20 amino acids. Germline V gene lookup returns CDR1 MDHEN and CDR2 SYDVKM. The chain's CDR3 is CASSTWSSGKWASGANVLTF. The DNA for the CDR3 is TGTGCCAGCAGTACGTGGTCGTCAGGCAAGTGGGCCTCTGGGGCCAACGTCCTGACTTTC.

The V and J genes are TRBV5-1 and TRBJ1-1; 11 bases align to TRBD1. CDR1 is SGHRS and CDR2 is YFSETQ in the germline V gene. Germline trimming cut 4 bases from V and 3 bases from J; bases unmatched to any gene: 8. The CDR3 loop spans 16 amino acids. CDR3 sequence reads: CASSLGTGGTYTEAFF. As DNA, the CDR3 is TGCGCCAGCAGCCTAGGGACAGGGGGAACGTACACTGAAGCTTTCTTT. Full variable domain (remainder filled in from reference TRBV5-1 and TRBJ1-1): KAGVTQTPRYLIKTRGQQVTLSCSPISGHRSVSWYQQTPGQGLQFLFEYFSETQRNKGNFPGRFSGRQFSNSRSEMNVSTLELGDSALYLCASSLGTGGTYTEAFFGQGTRLTVV.

The V call is TRBV10-3, the J call TRBJ2-2, with D tentatively TRBD1 (6 bases). The germline V and J ends were trimmed by 6 bases and 3 bases, with 11 bases remaining between them. Germline loops: CDR1 ENHRY, CDR2 SYGVKD. This CDR3 is built from 14 residues. The CDR3 DNA reads TGTGCCATCAGCTTGGACAGATACACCGGGGAGCTGTTTTTT. Its translation: CAISLDRYTGELFF.

The rearrangement links TRBV7-9 to TRBJ2-4; D possibly corresponds to TRBD2 (6 bases). Per germline, CDR1 SEHNR and CDR2 FQNEAQ (reference sequence). The CDR3 is 13 residues long. The V end lost 3 bases, the J end lost 8 bases, and 11 bases lay between the germline ends. DNA of the CDR3: TGTGCCAGCAGCTTTTTGGGACTTGACATTCAGTACTTC. It codes for CASSFLGLDIQYF.

This chain joins TRBV28 and TRBJ1-2; 8 nucleotides match TRBD1. The CDR3 loop spans 14 amino acids. V gave up 7 bases and J gave up 4 bases; unmatched junction bases: 8. The germline gives CDR1 MDHEN, CDR2 SYDVKM. The CDR3 here is CASTPDRGFYGYTF. The CDR3 coding sequence is TGTGCCAGCACCCCTGACAGGGGCTTCTATGGCTACACCTTC.

The chain is built from TRBV12-3 or TRBV12-4 and TRBJ1-3; D is unresolved. The CDR3 has 13 amino acids. Trimming removed 8 bases at V and 0 bases at J, with 8 bases between. CDR3 in amino acids: CASGRNSGNTIYF. The CDR3 DNA follows: TGTGCCAGCGGGCGCAACTCTGGAAACACCATATATTTT.

The chain links TRBV5-4 to TRBJ2-1; 7 nucleotides match TRBD1. The CDR3 totals 12 residues. The V gene's germline CDR1 is SGHNT and CDR2 YYREEE (reference sequence). The junction had 2 bases not matched to a gene; V was cut back by 4 bases and J by 7 bases. CDR3 protein: CASSRQGNEQFF. CDR3 in DNA: TGTGCCAGCAGCCGACAGGGAAATGAGCAGTTCTTC.

A word on this clone: Other DNA sequences from this sample encode an identical CDR3 as well. This chain joins TRBV10-3 and TRBJ1-1, with D possibly TRBD1 on 6 matching bases. The CDR3 loop spans 11 amino acids. V was cut by 10 bases and J by 4 bases, with 10 bases left in between. CDR1 is ENHRY and CDR2 is SYGVKD in the germline V gene. The CDR3 spells CATQGLTEAFF. Here the CDR3 DNA reads TGTGCCACTCAGGGGCTCACTGAAGCTTTCTTT.

The chain couples TRBV12-3 or TRBV12-4 to TRBJ1-1; D is unclear. The CDR3 consists of 13 residues. The ends were cut back, 3 bases at V and 1 base at J, with 6 bases in the middle. CDR3 coding DNA: TGTGCCAGCAGTTTTGCGGCGAACACTGAAGCTTTCTTT. It codes for CASSFAANTEAFF.

This rearrangement joins TRBV6-1 to TRBJ2-5; maybe TRBD2 (5 bases). The ends were cut back, 1 base at V and 3 bases at J, with 18 bases in the middle. This CDR3 comprises 17 residues. Per germline, CDR1 MNHNS and CDR2 SASEGT. The CDR3 loop is CASSEVYWATGKETQYF. In DNA, the CDR3 is TGTGCCAGCAGTGAAGTTTATTGGGCCACCGGGAAAGAGACCCAGTACTTC.

This clone was seen once. The gene calls are TRBV5-1 and TRBJ2-7; D is unclear. The CDR3 is 14 amino acids. Germline CDR1 is SGHRS and CDR2 is YFSETQ. Trimming cost V 1 base and J 0 bases, with 8 bases left between them. CDR3 region: CASSLYHNSYEQYF. The DNA for the CDR3 is TGCGCCAGCAGCTTGTATCACAACTCCTACGAGCAGTACTTC.

V is TRBV21-1 and J is TRBJ1-5; TRBD1 was called by the table and not checked on the DNA. TRBV21-1 corresponds to a pseudogene. This CDR3 is built from 21 residues. The CDR3, as DNA: TGTGCCAGCAGCAAAATGAGTCAGGGGACCGCCTTGGGCTATAGCAATCAGCCCCAGCATTTT. Translation: CASSKMSQGTALGYSNQPQHF.

The chain uses TRBV5-1 and TRBJ2-7, with D uncertain. CDR1 is SGHRS and CDR2 is YFSETQ in the germline V gene. V gave up 1 base and J gave up 3 bases, with 11 bases separating them. This CDR3 contains 14 residues. CDR3 in DNA: TGCGCCAGCAGCTTGCAGGTGTTGGGCTACGAGCAGTACTTC. Protein sequence: CASSLQVLGYEQYF.

V usage is TRBV28 and J usage is TRBJ2-7; 16 bases match TRBD2. CDR1 is MDHEN, CDR2 SYDVKM, per germline. This CDR3 spans 17 amino acids. The V gene end was trimmed by 6 bases and the J gene end by 6 bases; junction bases not matched to a gene: 11. The CDR3 DNA reads as TGTGCCAGCAGCCAGACGGGACTAGCGGGAGGGCCGCTCGAGCAGTACTTC. Its translation: CASSQTGLAGGPLEQYF. Complete variable domain (other parts from reference TRBV28 and TRBJ2-7): DVKVTQSSRYLVKRTGEKVFLECVQDMDHENMFWYRQDPGLGLRLIYFSYDVKMKEKGDIPEGYSVSREKKERFSLILESASTNQTSMYLCASSQTGLAGGPLEQYFGPGTRLTVT.

The gene calls are TRBV20-1 and TRBJ2-5, with 14 bases identical to TRBD2. V was pared by 3 bases and J by 0 bases, with 6 bases of the junction left unmatched. CDR3 length: 17 amino acids. The germline gives CDR1 DFQATT, CDR2 SNEGSKA (reference sequence). The DNA of the CDR3 is TGCAGTGCTAGTGGCGGGACTAGCGGGAGAGACCAAGAGACCCAGTACTTC. This sequence encodes CSASGGTSGRDQETQYF.

The gene calls are TRBV6-2 or TRBV6-3 and TRBJ1-2; D is ambiguous. Between the trimmed V and J ends, which lost 6 bases and 3 bases, there was a span of 11 bases. From germline, CDR1 is MNHEY and CDR2 SVGEGT. The CDR3 is 13 amino acids. The DNA of the CDR3 is TGTGCCAGCAGCCTCTCCCAGGACTATGGCTACACCTTC. Protein product: CASSLSQDYGYTF.

This CDR3 is CASSLAGGSSYNEQFF. In DNA, the CDR3 is TGTGCCAGCAGCTTGGCGGGAGGTAGCTCCTACAATGAGCAGTTCTTC. This rearrangement joins TRBV5-4 to TRBJ2-1; 7 nucleotides align to TRBD2. CDR1 is SGHNT, CDR2 YYREEE, per germline (reference sequence). The CDR3 is made up of 16 amino acids. V dropped 0 bases and J dropped 0; count of bases not matched to a gene: 3. Filled out from reference TRBV5-4 and TRBJ2-1, the complete variable domain reads ETGVTQSPTHLIKTRGQQVTLRCSSQSGHNTVSWYQQALGQGPQFIFQYYREEENGRGNFPPRFSGLQFPNYSSELNVNALELDDSALYLCASSLAGGSSYNEQFFGPGTRLTVL.

This rearrangement joins TRBV5-4 to TRBJ2-3; TRBD2 matches at 16 bases. This CDR3 is built from 16 residues. Germline loops: CDR1 SGHNT, CDR2 YYREEE (reference sequence). J lost 6 bases, V lost 2 bases, and 3 bases had no gene match. In nucleotides, the CDR3 is TGTGCCAGCAGCTTAGGGACTAGCGGGGGGGCGGATACGCAGTATTTT. Its protein product is CASSLGTSGGADTQYF.

This chain connects TRBV3-1 (or the pseudogene TRBV3-2) to TRBJ2-2; no reliable D call. Germline lookup yields CDR1 LGHDT and CDR2 YNNKEL (reference sequence). This CDR3 contains 14 residues. Between the trimmed V and J ends, which lost 4 bases and 3 bases, there was a span of 9 bases. The CDR3 region is CASSLYSDTGELFF. The CDR3 bases are TGTGCCAGCAGCCTTTACTCGGACACCGGGGAGCTGTTTTTT.

The rearrangement links TRBV4-1 to TRBJ2-1; 7 nucleotides line up with TRBD2. V gave up 0 bases and J gave up 15 bases; unmatched junction bases: 8. The CDR3 extends over 13 amino acids. Germline CDR1 is MGHRA and CDR2 is YSYEKL. DNA for the CDR3: TGCGCCAGCAGCCAAGAAGAGGCTAGCGGAAGGTTCTTC. This encodes CASSQEEASGRFF.

This clone was seen a single time. CDR3 residues: CASSLLQGDTQYF. The CDR3 DNA reads as TGTGCCAGCAGCCTCCTTCAGGGGGATACGCAGTATTTT. This chain uses TRBV9 with TRBJ2-3, with D possibly being TRBD1 (6 bases). In germline, CDR1 is SGDLS, CDR2 YYNGEE. The CDR3 is 13 amino acids. V lost 4 bases, J lost 6 bases, and 12 bases lay in between.

The V and J genes are TRBV27 and TRBJ1-2; D remains ambiguous. Germline CDR1 MNHEY, CDR2 SMNVEV (reference sequence). The CDR3 is made up of 14 amino acids. V lost 3 bases and J lost 0, with 8 bases in between. The DNA for the CDR3 is TGTGCCAGCAGTTTGAACGGTGCTAACTATGGCTACACCTTC. Translation gives CASSLNGANYGYTF.

The J gene is TRBJ1-2, the V gene TRBV29-1; tentative D call: TRBD1 (6 bases). Trimming took off 7 bases at V and 6 bases at J, with 15 bases between the two ends. CDR1 SQVTM and CDR2 ANQGSEA come from the germline V gene. This CDR3 region has 12 residues. The CDR3 DNA is TGCAGCGGGCACCGGACAGTTGATGGCTACACCTTC. Encoded protein: CSGHRTVDGYTF.

The CDR3 nucleotides read TGCAGCGTTGAAGACACCTCGGGGGGCGCCGGGACCCAGTACTTC. Protein product: CSVEDTSGGAGTQYF. The rearrangement uses TRBV29-1 and TRBJ2-5, with a possible D match to TRBD2 (7 bases). Germline CDR1 reads SQVTM; CDR2 reads ANQGSEA. CDR3 size: 15 residues. The V end lost 0 bases, the J end lost 7 bases, and 18 bases lay between the germline ends.

V is TRBV29-1 and J is TRBJ1-2; TRBD1 might be the D (5 bases). Germline lookup yields CDR1 SQVTM and CDR2 ANQGSEA. V lost 7 bases to trimming and J lost 8 bases, with 14 bases between them. This CDR3 spans 11 amino acids. Here the CDR3 reads CSAGPEEGYTF. The CDR3 nucleotides are TGCAGCGCGGGACCCGAGGAGGGCTACACCTTC.

The J gene is TRBJ2-1, the V gene TRBV19; 8 bases agree with TRBD2. V dropped 7 bases and J dropped 8; count of bases not matched to a gene: 10. This CDR3 region has 14 residues. Germline V gene lookup returns CDR1 LNHDA and CDR2 SQIVND (reference sequence). As DNA, the CDR3 is TGTGCCAGTATACCGGGGGGGCAGGCAGATGAGCAGTTCTTC. It encodes CASIPGGQADEQFF.